A single TCR beta chain is shown here with its context. Its cognate antigen is unknown. A multiplex PCR was run with 60 Vbeta primers and 13 Jbeta primers. TCRdb keeps only in-frame clones here, not all; method: immunoSEQ multiplex PCR. The sample records some 170,000 clones, 70% to 90% being singletons. The data were taken from a study of cytomegalovirus exposure and HLA in healthy donors. As for the study in general: Among about 179 million T cells, an earlier analysis found about 100 million unique TCR beta sequences. General study results and limits: The classifier reportedly diagnosed cytomegalovirus status with high sensitivity and specificity. HLA alleles were associated with 16,951 TCR beta sequences in a later analysis at 0.05 false discovery rate. The later analysis indicated that the majority of CMV-associated TCR beta chains appeared HLA-restricted.

With 6 bases clipped from V and 6 bases from J, the junction kept 13 bases outside the gene matches. The CDR3 consists of 16 residues. From germline, CDR1 is MDHEN and CDR2 SYDVKM. The chain recombines TRBV28 with TRBJ1-2; TRBD1 matches 10 bases. The receptor was isolated from a woman aged 25-40 years in good health and CMV-seropositive. Sequenced material: PBMCs. CDR3 nucleotide sequence: TGTGCCAGCAGCCCACGGACAGGGGGATTGGCAGATGGCTACACCTTC. As protein: CASSPRTGGLADGYTF.